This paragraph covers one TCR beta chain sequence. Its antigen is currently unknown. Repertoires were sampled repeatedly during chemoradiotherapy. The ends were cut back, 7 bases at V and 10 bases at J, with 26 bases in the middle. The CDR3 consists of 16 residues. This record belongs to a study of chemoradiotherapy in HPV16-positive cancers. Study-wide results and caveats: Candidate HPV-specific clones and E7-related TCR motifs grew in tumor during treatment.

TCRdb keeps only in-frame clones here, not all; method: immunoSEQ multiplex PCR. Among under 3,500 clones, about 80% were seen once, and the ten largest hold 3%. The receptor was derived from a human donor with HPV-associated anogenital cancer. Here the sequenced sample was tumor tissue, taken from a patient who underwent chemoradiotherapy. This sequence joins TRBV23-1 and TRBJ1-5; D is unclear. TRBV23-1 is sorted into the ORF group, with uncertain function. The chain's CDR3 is CASISGSTQRLFPQHF. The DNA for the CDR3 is TGCGCCAGCATCTCCGGGTCCACCCAACGTTTGTTCCCCCAGCATTTT.